This TCR beta chain was documented in a study of shared clonotypes between healthy human individuals. General study points: Sampling included only blood; tissue repertoires likely differ. Clonotypes not shared had lower generation probabilities than those common to all four donors.

Libraries were prepared by immunoSEQ multiplex PCR; TCRdb keeps only in-frame clonotypes and omits some of them. Of about 340,000 clones listed, around 70% were seen once; the top ten hold 10%. As regards this clone: Its antigen is currently unknown.

V lost 3 bases and J lost 3, with 8 bases in between. CDR1 is SNHLY, CDR2 FYNNEI, per germline. This CDR3 has 13 amino acids. The receptor comes from a young man in good health. The sample consisted of memory CD4+ T cells sorted from blood. The subset is: CD45RA-negative fraction. The genes are TRBV2 and TRBJ1-2; D gene ambiguous. CDR3 region: CASSDSQYYGYTF. CDR3 DNA: TGTGCCAGCAGTGACAGCCAGTACTATGGCTACACCTTC.